The 20 T cell receptor beta chains listed next were all sequenced from one sample in a study of blood T cell repertoires in COVID-19. Sequencing used immunoSEQ multiplex PCR; TCRdb keeps in-frame clones, though not all of them. The sample lists some 300,000 clones; 90% were seen once. Sequenced sample: PBMCs or T cells enriched from blood (not recorded which). Receptors were obtained from a woman aged 25 to 45 who had been exposed to COVID-19.

The chain combines TRBV5-4 with TRBJ2-3, with TRBD2 matching 7 bases. The length of the CDR3 is 15 residues. CDR1 is SGHNT and CDR2 is YYREEE in the germline V gene (reference sequence). Trimming removed 2 bases from V and 5 bases from J; junction bases left unmatched: 8. For the CDR3, the DNA is TGTGCCAGCAGCTTCTTAGCGGGCCTGGGAGATACGCAGTATTTT. It encodes CASSFLAGLGDTQYF.

The chain recombines TRBV6-5 with TRBJ2-1; TRBD2 agrees at 7 bases. The germline V gene encodes CDR1 MNHEY and CDR2 SVGAGI. CDR3 length: 13 amino acids. Losses at the gene ends were 6 bases for V and 14 bases for J; bases not matched to a gene: 13. The DNA of the CDR3 is TGTGCCAGCAGAGCCGGGACTAACGGACGAGAGTTCTTC. This encodes CASRAGTNGREFF.

CDR3 loop: CASSLTGTEGNTIYF. In nucleotides, the CDR3 is TGTGCCAGCAGCCTTACCGGGACAGAAGGAAACACCATATATTTT. V usage is TRBV3-1 (or the pseudogene TRBV3-2) and J usage is TRBJ1-3, with 7 bases identical to TRBD1. The trim removed 4 bases at V and 4 bases at J, leaving 7 bases unmatched. Germline V CDR1 and CDR2: LGHDT, YNNKEL (reference sequence). CDR3 size: 15 residues.

The chain links TRBV6-5 to TRBJ2-1; TRBD1 is a possible D gene (6 bases). Germline CDR1 MNHEY, CDR2 SVGAGI. Trimming took off 2 bases at V and 7 bases at J, with 9 bases between the two ends. This CDR3 is built from 13 residues. For the CDR3, the DNA is TGTGCCAGCAGTTACAATAGGGGGAATGAGCAGTTCTTC. This sequence encodes CASSYNRGNEQFF.

CDR3 in DNA: TGTGCCAGCAGCTTACTTCTCTTCCACGAGCAGTACTTC. Translating it yields CASSLLLFHEQYF. The chain recombines TRBV11-1 with TRBJ2-7; D remains ambiguous. CDR1 and CDR2 from the germline V gene are SGHAT and FQDESV (reference sequence). V dropped 2 bases and J dropped 5 bases, with 10 bases sitting between them. The CDR3 runs to 13 residues. The full variable domain, in which reference TRBV11-1 and TRBJ2-7 provide the parts outside the CDR3, is EAEVAQSPRYKITEKSQAVAFWCDPISGHATLYWYRQILGQGPELLVQFQDESVVDDSQLPKDRFSAERLKGVDSTLKIQPAELGDSAMYLCASSLLLFHEQYFGPGTRLTVT.

The V and J genes are TRBV7-9 and TRBJ1-1; D remains unclear. The CDR3 covers 17 residues. CDR1 SEHNR and CDR2 FQNEAQ come from the germline V gene (reference sequence). Trimming pared 5 bases from V and 1 base from J, leaving 20 bases between. CDR3 region: CASSPQHWRLGNTEAFF. CDR3 DNA sequence: TGTGCCAGCAGCCCTCAACACTGGCGCCTAGGGAACACTGAAGCTTTCTTT.

V is TRBV11-2 and J is TRBJ1-4, with a tentative D call TRBD1 (6 bases). V gave up 0 bases and J gave up 7 bases, with 6 bases separating them. Germline V gene data show CDR1 as SGHAT and CDR2 as FQNNGV. The CDR3 has 13 amino acids. In DNA, the CDR3 is TGTGCCAGCAGCTTAGACAGGGGTGAAAAACTGTTTTTT. Its translation is CASSLDRGEKLFF.

The V and J genes are TRBV11-2 and TRBJ2-7; TRBD1 aligns across 7 bases. V lost 4 bases, J lost 6 bases, and 3 bases stayed unmatched. The V gene's germline CDR1 is SGHAT and CDR2 FQNNGV. The length of the CDR3 is 12 residues. The CDR3 protein is CASSSQGSEQYF. As DNA, the CDR3 is TGTGCCAGCAGCTCACAGGGGTCCGAGCAGTACTTC.

This chain uses TRBV19 with TRBJ1-5; D might be TRBD1 (6 bases). CDR3 length: 17 residues. Trimming removed 3 bases at V and 0 bases at J, with 15 bases between. The V gene's germline CDR1 is LNHDA and CDR2 SQIVND (reference sequence). The DNA of the CDR3 is TGTGCCAGTAGTATTAGAGGCGGGGGCTATAGCAATCAGCCCCAGCATTTT. Its translation: CASSIRGGGYSNQPQHF.

This CDR3 is CASSQRGEGSYEQYF. The CDR3 region has the DNA TGTGCCAGCAGCCAAAGGGGGGAGGGCTCCTACGAGCAGTACTTC. The rearrangement links TRBV5-8 to TRBJ2-7; D perhaps matches TRBD2 (7 bases). Trimming removed 4 bases from V and 0 bases from J, with 14 bases in between. The V gene's germline CDR1 is SGHTS and CDR2 YDEGEE. CDR3 length equals 15 residues.

In regard to this clone: Other DNA sequences in this specimen translate into the identical CDR3. The V and J genes are TRBV5-1 and TRBJ1-2; possible D gene TRBD1, 6 bases. Germline assignment: CDR1 SGHRS and CDR2 YFSETQ. Trimming left V 0 bases short and J 7 bases short, with 7 bases between. The CDR3 contains 12 residues. In DNA, the CDR3 is TGCGCCAGCAGCTTGGAAGGGGGTGGCTACACCTTC. As protein: CASSLEGGGYTF.

CDR3 nucleotide sequence: TGTGCCACCAGTGATCCTGGACAGGGTGCAGATACGCAGTATTTT. Translating gives CATSDPGQGADTQYF. V gene TRBV24-1 combines with J gene TRBJ2-3; TRBD1 matches at 8 bases. V dropped 3 bases and J dropped 4; count of bases not matched to a gene: 5. The germline V gene has CDR1 KGHDR and CDR2 SFDVKD. CDR3 size: 15 residues.

This chain joins TRBV2 and TRBJ1-2, with 7 bases aligning to TRBD1. In germline, CDR1 is SNHLY, CDR2 FYNNEI. The CDR3 length is 15 residues. J was trimmed by 3 bases and V by 5 bases; bases with no gene match: 9. The DNA for the CDR3 is TGTGCCAGCAGTCGAAAACAGGGGTGGGACTATGGCTACACCTTC. Protein: CASSRKQGWDYGYTF.

This clone was seen a single time. This sequence joins TRBV4-1 and TRBJ1-1; D ambiguous. Germline V CDR1 and CDR2: MGHRA, YSYEKL. This CDR3 comprises 17 residues. The V end was cut by 3 bases, the J end by 1 base, with 18 bases between. The CDR3 sequence: CASSHRRSSAKNTEAFF. Here the CDR3 DNA reads TGCGCCAGCAGCCATCGCCGCAGTAGCGCCAAGAACACTGAAGCTTTCTTT.

The chain uses TRBV9 and TRBJ2-7, with 7 bases that match TRBD1. The V and J ends lost 2 bases and 1 base, in that order; junction bases with no gene match: 12. The CDR3 has 17 amino acids. CDR1 and CDR2 (germline): SGDLS, YYNGEE. The CDR3 DNA reads TGTGCCAGCAGCGTCGGCTCTGCCCGGGACAGTTCCTACGAGCAGTACTTC. It encodes CASSVGSARDSSYEQYF.

The rearrangement uses TRBV5-4 and TRBJ2-7; the D is unclear. Trimming took 0 bases from V and 0 from J, leaving 7 bases between them. Germline-derived CDR1 and CDR2 are SGHNT and YYREEE (reference sequence). The CDR3 contains 14 residues. The CDR3 DNA sequence: TGTGCCAGCAGCTTGGCGCGGAACTCCTACGAGCAGTACTTC. Translated: CASSLARNSYEQYF.

The chain combines TRBV5-8 with TRBJ1-5; TRBD1 is a possible D gene (6 bases). V lost 0 bases to trimming and J lost 0 bases, with 7 bases between them. Germline V gene sequence: CDR1 SGHTS, CDR2 YDEGEE. The CDR3 totals 15 residues. The chain's CDR3 is CASSLGQVSNQPQHF. Written as DNA, the CDR3 is TGTGCCAGCAGCTTGGGACAGGTTAGCAATCAGCCCCAGCATTTT.

This clone was counted once. The V gene is TRBV9, the J gene TRBJ2-3; tentative D call: TRBD2 (5 bases). The CDR3 sequence is 14 residues long. Trimming took 3 bases from V and 3 from J, leaving 11 bases between them. CDR1 SGDLS and CDR2 YYNGEE come from the germline V gene. CDR3 bases: TGTGCCAGCAGCGCCATTAGCGTGACAGATACGCAGTATTTT. Protein sequence: CASSAISVTDTQYF.

This clone was detected only once. J is TRBJ2-1 and V is TRBV7-6; a weak D match, TRBD2 (6 bases). The germline CDR1 and CDR2 sequences are SGHVS and FNYEAQ. V was cut by 0 bases and J by 4 bases, with 10 bases left in between. This CDR3 region has 15 residues. The CDR3 nucleotides are TGTGCCAGCAGCTTAGCAGTGGGGGGATACAATGAGCAGTTCTTC. It is translated as CASSLAVGGYNEQFF.

A few counts support this clone. This chain links TRBV7-8 with TRBJ1-1; the D is unclear. Trimming pared 3 bases from V and 3 bases from J, leaving 5 bases between. The CDR3 loop spans 12 amino acids. Per germline, CDR1 SGHVS and CDR2 FQNEAQ. CDR3 in DNA: TGTGCCAGCAGCTTTAGTTACACTGAAGCTTTCTTT. Translating gives CASSFSYTEAFF.